By share, the clone carrying this T cell receptor (beta chain) counts as medium-sized. The germline V gene encodes CDR1 SGHTA and CDR2 FQGNSA. The CDR3 is 16 amino acids. The ends were cut back, 1 base at V and 7 bases at J, with 14 bases in the middle. Study processing details: Built for papillary thyroid cancer, a distant-metastasis classifier drew on CDR3 differences across clinicopathological groups. MiXCR was used by TCRdb to re-call the PCR reads. These V and J calls rely on TCRdb rather than the paper's analysis. The sample records roughly 40,000 clones, about 17% being singletons. This specimen belongs to a study of metastatic and nonmetastatic thyroid tumors. About the study: Repertoire comparisons spanned blood and tumor or nodule tissue from malignant and benign thyroid patients.

Not a single patient had been given any form of treatment at any point before undergoing thyroid surgery. This TCR was recovered from a male donor with papillary thyroid cancer or a benign thyroid nodule (not recorded which). Some clones in this sample may be carry-over from other donors' samples. V usage is TRBV7-2 and J usage is TRBJ1-6, with D tentatively TRBD1 (6 bases). The sequencing sample was made of blood. The CDR3 sequence is CASSLGGGRANSPLHF. CDR3 nucleotide sequence: TGTGCCAGCAGCTTAGGAGGGGGTAGAGCAAATTCACCCCTCCACTTT.